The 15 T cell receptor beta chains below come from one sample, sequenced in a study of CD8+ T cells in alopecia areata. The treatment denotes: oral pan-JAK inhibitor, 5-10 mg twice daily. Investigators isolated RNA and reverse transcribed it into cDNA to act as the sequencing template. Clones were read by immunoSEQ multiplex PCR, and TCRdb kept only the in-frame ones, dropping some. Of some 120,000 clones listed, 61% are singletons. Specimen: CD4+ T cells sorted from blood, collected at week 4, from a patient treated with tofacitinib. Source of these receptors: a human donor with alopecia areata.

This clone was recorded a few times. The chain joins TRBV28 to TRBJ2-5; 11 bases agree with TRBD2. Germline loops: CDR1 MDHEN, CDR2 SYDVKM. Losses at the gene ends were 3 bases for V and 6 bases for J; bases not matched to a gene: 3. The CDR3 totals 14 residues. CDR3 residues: CASSFSSGRQTQYF. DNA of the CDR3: TGTGCCAGCAGTTTCTCTAGCGGGAGGCAGACCCAGTACTTC.

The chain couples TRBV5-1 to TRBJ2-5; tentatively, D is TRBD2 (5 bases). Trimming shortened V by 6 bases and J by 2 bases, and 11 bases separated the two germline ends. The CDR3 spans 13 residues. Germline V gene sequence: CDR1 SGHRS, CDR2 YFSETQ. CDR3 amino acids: CASTLGAQETQYF. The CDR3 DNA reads TGCGCCAGCACCCTGGGAGCGCAAGAGACCCAGTACTTC.

CDR3 residues: CASSGLAGSEQFF. CDR3 coding DNA: TGTGCCAGCAGTGGTTTAGCGGGAAGCGAGCAGTTCTTC. The chain links TRBV2 to TRBJ2-1; 8 bases line up with TRBD2. J lost 10 bases, V lost 4 bases, and 6 bases had no gene match. The germline V gene encodes CDR1 SNHLY and CDR2 FYNNEI. The CDR3 is 13 residues long. The whole variable domain, remainder taken from reference TRBV2 and TRBJ2-1, is EPEVTQTPSHQVTQMGQEVILRCVPISNHLYFYWYRQILGQKVEFLVSFYNNEISEKSEIFDDQFSVERPDGSNFTLKIRSTKLEDSAMYFCASSGLAGSEQFFGPGTRLTVL.

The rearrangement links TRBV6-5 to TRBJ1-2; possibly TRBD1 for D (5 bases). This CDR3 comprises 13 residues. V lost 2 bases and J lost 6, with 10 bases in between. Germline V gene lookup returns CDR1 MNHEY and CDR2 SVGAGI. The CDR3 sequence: CASSYPGQNGYTF. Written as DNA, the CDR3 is TGTGCCAGCAGTTACCCCGGACAAAATGGCTACACCTTC.

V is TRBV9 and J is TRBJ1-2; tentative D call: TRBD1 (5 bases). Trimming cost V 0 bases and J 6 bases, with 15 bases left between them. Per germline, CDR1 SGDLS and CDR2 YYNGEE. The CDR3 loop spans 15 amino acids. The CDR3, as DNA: TGTGCCAGCAGCGTAGGCAGGGCAGCGTTCGATGGCTACACCTTC. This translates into CASSVGRAAFDGYTF.

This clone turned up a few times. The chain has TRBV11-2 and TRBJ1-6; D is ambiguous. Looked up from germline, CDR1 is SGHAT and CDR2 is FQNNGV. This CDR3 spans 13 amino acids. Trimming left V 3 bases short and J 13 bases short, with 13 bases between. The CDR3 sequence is CASSFAAGEPLHF. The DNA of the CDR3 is TGTGCCAGCAGCTTTGCGGCTGGAGAGCCCCTCCACTTT.

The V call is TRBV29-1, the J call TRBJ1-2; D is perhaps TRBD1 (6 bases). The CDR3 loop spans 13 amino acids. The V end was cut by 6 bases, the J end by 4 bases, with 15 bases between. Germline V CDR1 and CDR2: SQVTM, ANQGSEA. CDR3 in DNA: TGCAGCGTCATTCGGACAGCCTCCTATGGCTACACCTTC. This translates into CSVIRTASYGYTF.

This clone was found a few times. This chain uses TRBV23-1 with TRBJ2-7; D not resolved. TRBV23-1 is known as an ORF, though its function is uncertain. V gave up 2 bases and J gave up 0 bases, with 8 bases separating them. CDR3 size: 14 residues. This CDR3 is CASSQVATSYEQYF. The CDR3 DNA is TGCGCCAGCAGTCAAGTGGCGACCTCCTACGAGCAGTACTTC.

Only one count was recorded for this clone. This CDR3 is CASSAPTSGGADEQFF. CDR3 nucleotide sequence: TGCGCCAGCAGCGCTCCGACTAGCGGGGGGGCCGATGAGCAGTTCTTC. V and J are TRBV5-1 and TRBJ2-1, with TRBD2 matching 14 bases. This CDR3 has 16 residues. Germline values: CDR1 SGHRS, CDR2 YFSETQ. Trimming at V came to 4 bases and at J to 8 bases, leaving 8 bases not matched to a gene.

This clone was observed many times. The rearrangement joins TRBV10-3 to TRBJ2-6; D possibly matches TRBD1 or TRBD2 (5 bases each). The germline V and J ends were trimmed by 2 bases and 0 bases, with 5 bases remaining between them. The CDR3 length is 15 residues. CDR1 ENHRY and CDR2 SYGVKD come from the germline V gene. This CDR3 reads CAISEGGSGANVLTF. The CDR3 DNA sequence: TGTGCCATCAGTGAGGGGGGCTCTGGGGCCAACGTCCTGACTTTC.

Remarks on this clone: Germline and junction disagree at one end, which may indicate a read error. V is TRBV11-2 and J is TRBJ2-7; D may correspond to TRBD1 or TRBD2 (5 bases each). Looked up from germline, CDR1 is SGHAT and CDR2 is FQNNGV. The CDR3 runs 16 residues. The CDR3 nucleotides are TGTGCCAGCAGCTTGGGGGTCGGGGCCGCCTCCTTCGAGCAGTACTTC. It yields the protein CASSLGVGAASFEQYF.

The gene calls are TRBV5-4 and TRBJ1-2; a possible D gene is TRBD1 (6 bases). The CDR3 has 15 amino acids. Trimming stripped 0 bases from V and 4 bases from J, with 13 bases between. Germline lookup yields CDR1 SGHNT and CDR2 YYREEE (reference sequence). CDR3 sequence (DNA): TGTGCCAGCAGCTTGGCCGGGACACCCCTCTATGGCTACACCTTC. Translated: CASSLAGTPLYGYTF.

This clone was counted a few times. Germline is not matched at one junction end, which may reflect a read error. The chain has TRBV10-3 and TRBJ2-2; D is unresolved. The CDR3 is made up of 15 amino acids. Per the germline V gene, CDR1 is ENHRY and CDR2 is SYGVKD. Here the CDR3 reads CASSYSWGTTGELFF. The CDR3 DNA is TGTGCCAGCAGTTACTCTTGGGGAACTACCGGGGAGCTGTTTTTT.

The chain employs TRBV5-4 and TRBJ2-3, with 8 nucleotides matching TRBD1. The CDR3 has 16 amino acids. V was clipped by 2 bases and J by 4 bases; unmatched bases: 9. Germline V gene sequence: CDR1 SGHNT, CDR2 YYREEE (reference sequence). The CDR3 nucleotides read TGTGCCAGCAGCTTTGCGGACAGGGTGGGTGCAGATACGCAGTATTTT. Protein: CASSFADRVGADTQYF.

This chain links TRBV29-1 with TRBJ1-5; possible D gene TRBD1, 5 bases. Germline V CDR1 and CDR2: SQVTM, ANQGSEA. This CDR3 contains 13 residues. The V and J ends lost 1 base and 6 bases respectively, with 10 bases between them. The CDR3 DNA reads TGCAGCGTTGAAGGGGCGCAGGGTCAGCCCCAGCATTTT. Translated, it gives CSVEGAQGQPQHF.